Listed below are T cell receptor beta chains from one sample, sequenced in a study of vaccination and CD4 T cells after COVID-19. TCRdb reprocessed the PCR reads via MiXCR and lists one record per CDR3 protein. The sample shows about 11,000 distinct CDR3 sequences, about 42% of them seen only once. No antigen is known for these receptors. The sequencing sample was made of CD4+ T cells from blood, cultured in vitro. Source of these receptors: a human donor who had recovered from COVID-19. Each CDR3 is given with its conserved first and last residue. D genes are given only for firm matches. Part of the rows lack a size; the others show once, few, many or a class for expanded clones.

>few|-|TRBV30|TRBJ1-5
CAWSDGGNQPQHF
TGTGCCTGGAGTGATGGGGGGAATCAGCCCCAGCATTTT
>few|-|TRBV25-1|TRBJ1-5
CASSALGSNQPQHF
TGTGCCAGCAGTGCCTTGGGCAGTAATCAGCCCCAGCATTTT
>few|-|TRBV12-3/TRBV12-4|TRBJ2-3
CASSRTPSTDTQYF
TGTGCCAGCAGCAGGACCCCTAGCACAGATACGCAGTATTTT
>few|TRBD1|TRBV7-9|TRBJ1-1
CASSLATGGGNTEAFF
TGTGCCAGCAGCTTAGCGACAGGGGGAGGGAACACTGAAGCTTTCTTT
>-|-|TRBV29-1|TRBJ2-2
CSVRKGGPGTGELFF
TGCAGCGTCCGAAAGGGGGGGCCCGGGACCGGGGAGCTGTTTTTT
>-|-|TRBV6-1|TRBJ1-2
CASSPNRYGYTF
TGTGCCAGCAGTCCTAATCGGTATGGCTACACCTTC
>-|-|TRBV5-1|TRBJ2-2
CASSEPRGGTGELFF
TGCGCCAGCAGCGAACCCCGAGGGGGCACCGGGGAGCTGTTTTTT
>-|-|TRBV28|TRBJ2-4
CASSVSTKGSAKNIQYF
TGTGCCAGCAGTGTATCAACCAAGGGGAGCGCCAAAAACATTCAGTACTTC
>-|TRBD2|TRBV7-2|TRBJ2-1
CASSPSGTSNEQFF
TGTGCCAGCAGCCCCTCCGGGACTAGCAATGAGCAGTTCTTC
>-|TRBD1|TRBV24-1|TRBJ2-5
CATSDPGQAKETQYF
TGTGCCACCAGTGACCCCGGACAGGCGAAAGAGACCCAGTACTTC
>medium-sized|TRBD1|TRBV10-1|TRBJ2-4
CASSEPRTGNIQYF
TGCGCCAGCAGTGAGCCAAGGACAGGAAACATTCAGTACTTC
>-|-|TRBV2|TRBJ1-1
CASSRSGVEAFF
TGTGCCAGCAGTCGATCGGGGGTTGAAGCTTTCTTT
>few|-|TRBV7-2|TRBJ2-5
CASRSNQETQYF
TGTGCCAGCAGATCAAACCAAGAGACCCAGTACTTC
>-|TRBD1|TRBV10-2|TRBJ2-7
CASSGSGTGVLEQYF
TGCGCCAGCAGTGGATCCGGGACAGGGGTCCTCGAGCAGTACTTC
>-|TRBD1|TRBV15|TRBJ1-2
CATSRKDRGPGYTF
TGTGCCACCAGCAGGAAGGACAGGGGGCCTGGCTACACCTTC
>-|-|TRBV7-3|TRBJ2-2
CASSLDATGARRKTGELFF
TGTGCCAGCAGCTTGGATGCCACCGGGGCGCGTCGGAAAACCGGGGAGCTGTTTTTT
>-|-|TRBV20-1|TRBJ1-6
CSARPGTGTSDYNSPLHF
TGCAGTGCTAGACCCGGGACGGGGACCTCTGATTATAATTCACCCCTCCACTTT
>few|-|TRBV2|TRBJ1-1
CASSKRSPTEAFF
TGTGCCAGCAGTAAGAGATCTCCCACTGAAGCTTTCTTT
>few|-|TRBV20-1|TRBJ2-1
CSARDWGRQRDEQFF
TGCAGTGCTAGAGATTGGGGCAGGCAAAGGGATGAGCAGTTCTTC
>few|TRBD1|TRBV20-1|TRBJ1-5
CSGLRQGVGNQPQHF
TGCAGTGGCCTCCGACAGGGGGTTGGCAATCAGCCCCAGCATTTT
>-|TRBD2|TRBV28|TRBJ2-1
CASRLTGGASEQFF
TGTGCCAGCAGACTGACCGGGGGGGCGAGTGAGCAGTTCTTC
>-|-|TRBV18|TRBJ2-7
CASSPVDGSYEQYF
TGTGCCAGCTCACCGGTAGACGGCTCCTACGAGCAGTACTTC
>-|TRBD1|TRBV18|TRBJ1-2
CASSPGQGAYGYTF
TGTGCCAGCTCACCGGGACAGGGGGCCTATGGCTACACCTTC
>-|TRBD1|TRBV2|TRBJ2-1
CASNNRDRDNEQFF
TGTGCCAGCAATAACCGGGACAGGGACAATGAGCAGTTCTTC
>-|TRBD1|TRBV7-9|TRBJ2-5
CASSSYRGWDTKETQYF
TGTGCCAGCAGCTCGTACAGGGGGTGGGACACAAAAGAGACCCAGTACTTC
>few|TRBD2|TRBV11-2|TRBJ2-3
CASSLERAGVAGDTQYF
TGTGCCAGCAGCTTAGAACGAGCGGGAGTGGCGGGAGATACGCAGTATTTT
>-|TRBD1|TRBV24-1|TRBJ2-3
CATSEPGQGTDTQYF
TGTGCCACCAGTGAGCCGGGACAGGGGACAGATACGCAGTATTTT
>few|-|TRBV6-2/TRBV6-3|TRBJ2-5
CASRQQETQYF
TGTGCCAGCAGGCAGCAAGAGACCCAGTACTTC
>-|TRBD1|TRBV5-1|TRBJ1-2
CASGPGQGAPGYTF
TGCGCCAGCGGCCCGGGGCAGGGGGCTCCCGGCTACACCTTC
>few|-|TRBV20-1|TRBJ1-2
CSARDGLGRTYGYTF
TGCAGTGCTAGAGATGGGTTAGGCAGGACCTATGGCTACACCTTC
>-|-|TRBV21-1|TRBJ2-7
CASSKKGLADEQYF
TGTGCCAGCAGCAAAAAGGGACTAGCGGATGAGCAGTACTTC
>once|-|TRBV6-1|TRBJ2-1
CAIARTPNNEQFF
TGTGCCATTGCGAGGACACCGAACAATGAGCAGTTCTTC
>-|-|TRBV20-1|TRBJ1-1
CSARDQGRDTEAFF
TGCAGTGCTAGAGATCAGGGTCGAGATACTGAAGCTTTCTTT
>-|TRBD1|TRBV18|TRBJ2-2
CASSPQAQGFANTGELFF
TGTGCCAGCTCACCACAGGCACAGGGGTTCGCGAACACCGGGGAGCTGTTTTTT
>once|TRBD1|TRBV20-1|TRBJ2-4
CSAGTDRGIQYF
TGCAGTGCTGGTACCGACAGGGGCATTCAGTACTTC
>-|-|TRBV7-2|TRBJ2-1
CASSQGPNNEQFF
TGTGCCAGCAGCCAGGGCCCGAACAATGAGCAGTTCTTC
>-|-|TRBV18|TRBJ2-5
CASSPGEGVRETQYF
TGTGCCAGCTCACCGGGAGAGGGGGTCCGGGAGACCCAGTACTTC
>few|TRBD1|TRBV20-1|TRBJ1-5
CSARDPPPGGRGQPQHF
TGCAGTGCTAGAGATCCACCCCCAGGGGGCAGAGGTCAGCCCCAGCATTTT
>-|-|TRBV28|TRBJ1-5
CASSPSGGARYSNQPQHF
TGTGCCAGCAGCCCATCGGGTGGCGCAAGGTATAGCAATCAGCCCCAGCATTTT
>-|-|TRBV7-9|TRBJ2-4
CASSLAGNARNIQYF
TGTGCCAGCAGCTTAGCAGGGAACGCGCGGAACATTCAGTACTTC
>-|-|TRBV7-6|TRBJ1-1
CASSPGIGKNTEAFF
TGTGCCAGCAGCCCTGGGATTGGGAAGAACACTGAAGCTTTCTTT
>few|-|TRBV20-1|TRBJ2-5
CSAPDRLQETQYF
TGCAGTGCACCCGACAGGCTCCAAGAGACCCAGTACTTC
>-|-|TRBV5-1|TRBJ1-5
CASSLYPTDSNQPQHF
TGCGCCAGCAGCTTGTATCCAACAGATAGCAATCAGCCCCAGCATTTT
>-|-|TRBV6-5|TRBJ1-3
CASSYGGRFSGNTIYF
TGTGCCAGCAGTTACGGAGGACGGTTCTCTGGAAACACCATATATTTT
>-|TRBD1|TRBV10-3|TRBJ2-1
CAISATGGSYNEQFF
TGTGCCATCAGCGCTACAGGGGGCTCCTACAATGAGCAGTTCTTC
>-|-|TRBV6-1|TRBJ1-5
CASNQGYQPQHF
TGTGCCAGCAACCAGGGATATCAGCCCCAGCATTTT
>few|-|TRBV7-9|TRBJ2-1
CASSPPGQGNNEQFF
TGTGCCAGCAGCCCACCGGGGCAGGGGAACAATGAGCAGTTCTTC
>-|-|TRBV20-1|TRBJ2-7
CSARDGPASDYEQYF
TGCAGTGCTAGAGACGGCCCCGCCTCCGACTACGAGCAGTACTTC
>once|-|TRBV5-4|TRBJ2-3
CASSAKRISTDTQYF
TGTGCCAGCAGCGCAAAGCGGATTAGCACAGATACGCAGTATTTT
>few|TRBD2|TRBV20-1|TRBJ2-7
CSARVGIAGVRFYEQYF
TGCAGTGCTAGAGTTGGAATAGCGGGAGTAAGATTCTACGAGCAGTACTTC
>few|TRBD2|TRBV7-9|TRBJ2-7
CASSLESGITYEQYF
TGTGCCAGCAGCTTAGAGAGCGGGATAACATACGAGCAGTACTTC
>-|-|TRBV6-1|TRBJ1-5
CASSEGCYNQPQHF
TGTGCCAGCAGTGAAGGTTGCTACAATCAGCCCCAGCATTTT
>-|-|TRBV20-1|TRBJ2-5
CSARDQGKWETQYF
TGCAGTGCTAGGGACCAAGGGAAATGGGAGACCCAGTACTTC
>-|-|TRBV7-6|TRBJ1-3
CASSLGGGGIVSGNTIYF
TGTGCCAGCAGCTTAGGGGGCGGGGGAATCGTCTCTGGAAACACCATATATTTT
>few|-|TRBV15|TRBJ1-5
CATTPDRAYSNQPQHF
TGTGCCACCACTCCGGACAGAGCTTATAGCAATCAGCCCCAGCATTTT